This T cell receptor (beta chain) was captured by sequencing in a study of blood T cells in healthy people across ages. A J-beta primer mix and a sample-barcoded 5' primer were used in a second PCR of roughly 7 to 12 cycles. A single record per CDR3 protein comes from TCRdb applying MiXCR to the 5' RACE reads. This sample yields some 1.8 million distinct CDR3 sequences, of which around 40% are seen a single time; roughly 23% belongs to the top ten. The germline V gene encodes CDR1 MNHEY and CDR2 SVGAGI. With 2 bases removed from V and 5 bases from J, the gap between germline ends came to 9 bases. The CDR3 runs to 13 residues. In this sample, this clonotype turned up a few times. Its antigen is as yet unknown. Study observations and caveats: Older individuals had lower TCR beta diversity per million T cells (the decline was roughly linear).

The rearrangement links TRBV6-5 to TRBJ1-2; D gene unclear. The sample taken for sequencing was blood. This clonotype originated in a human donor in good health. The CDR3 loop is CASSYPGMYGYTF. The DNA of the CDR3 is TGTGCCAGCAGTTACCCTGGAATGTATGGCTACACCTTC.